This T cell receptor (beta chain) came from a study of CD8 T cells in cerebrospinal fluid in Alzheimer's disease. The wider study: Plate-based nested PCR sequencing and droplet-based sequencing measured CSF T cell clonal expansion. Whole-study results and caveats: In mild cognitive impairment or Alzheimer's disease, the biggest CSF clone made up more TCRs than in controls. Alzheimer's patients were not enriched for EBV-specific clones, which were not the most expanded.

This clonotype is deemed large by its frequency. The target antigen is unknown. Germline V gene lookup returns CDR1 MNHNS and CDR2 SASEGT. This CDR3 is built from 12 residues. TCRdb re-called the 10x single-cell sequencing reads, yielding one record per CDR3 amino acid sequence without DNA. The sample's table shows more than 1,500 distinct CDR3 sequences. The specimen was cerebrospinal fluid. This chain joins TRBV6-1 and TRBJ2-1. The receptor comes from a human donor with mild cognitive impairment. CDR3 sequence: CASREAYNEQFF.